This T cell receptor (beta chain) was identified in a study of human versus mouse CDR3 diversity and MHC coevolution. Here immunoSEQ multiplex PCR was the method, and the copy in TCRdb shows in-frame clones only, minus some. The sample contains around 59,000 clones, around 94% of which appear only once. Study outcomes and limitations: On average, humans showed more CDR3 deletions and insertions than mice. By iCHAO1, human TCR beta clonotypes numbered 1.5 million to 2 million, the most.

The sample holds one count of this clone. Its antigen is not known. With 3 bases clipped from V and 5 bases from J, the junction kept 15 bases outside the gene matches. From germline, CDR1 is SQVTM and CDR2 ANQGSEA. The CDR3 contains 16 residues. The genes are TRBV29-1 and TRBJ2-5, with 7 bases identical to TRBD2. This TCR derives from a person aged 55 to 70 in good health. The specimen was naive CD4+ T cells from blood. As to subset: CD45RO-negative CD62L-positive naive CD4 T cells. The CDR3 region has the DNA TGCAGCGTTGACCGGGGGGTGGCAGGGAGAGGGGAGACCCAGTACTTC. It codes for CSVDRGVAGRGETQYF.